This T cell receptor beta chain came from a study of OX40 agonist ivuxolimab in advanced cancers. Overall study context: The dose-escalation cohort was just under 85% male, with a mean age of about 56 years, ranging roughly 23 to 79. Having had anti-PD-1, anti-PD-L1 or anti-CTLA-4 therapy before was allowed, and over 35% had some.

The method was immunoSEQ multiplex PCR; TCRdb's version includes in-frame clones alone and lacks a portion of them. The sample contains about 51,000 clones, roughly 86% of which appear only once. The germline V gene has CDR1 SQVTM and CDR2 ANQGSEA. The CDR3 length is 14 residues. V was cut by 4 bases and J by 5 bases, with 17 bases left in between. The sequencing used CD4+ or CD8+ T cells sorted from blood, collected in a trial of the OX40 agonist ivuxolimab. This TCR was recovered from an adult with an advanced solid tumor such as melanoma, head and neck, liver or kidney cancer. The chain links TRBV29-1 to TRBJ2-5, with D perhaps assigned TRBD1 or TRBD2 (6 bases each). The CDR3 region is CSVGGVMTGETQYF. CDR3 DNA: TGCAGCGTTGGCGGGGTTATGACAGGCGAGACCCAGTACTTC.